This TCR beta chain was retrieved from a study of early T cells in non-severe SARS-CoV-2 infection. The CDR3 spans 13 residues. Trimming stripped 4 bases from V and 3 bases from J, with 10 bases between. The germline V gene has CDR1 MGHRA and CDR2 YSYEKL. TCRdb used MiXCR to reprocess the 5' RACE reads, holding one entry per CDR3 protein. The data contain approximately 98,000 distinct CDR3 sequences, about 12% of them seen just once; the ten biggest clones take up 3.1%. This clonotype was seen repeatedly, ten times or more. Its antigen is unknown. Regarding the study as a whole: VDJdb-based matching was biased toward anti-spike CD8 responses and missed private and CD4 specificities.

This chain links TRBV4-1 with TRBJ2-7, with D uncertain. Sequencing was carried out using whole blood. This TCR came from an adult who was a healthcare worker with PCR-confirmed SARS-CoV-2 infection or an uninfected control (not recorded which). CDR3 loop: CASSPLPDYEQYF. DNA of the CDR3: TGCGCCAGCAGCCCTCTTCCAGACTACGAGCAGTACTTC.